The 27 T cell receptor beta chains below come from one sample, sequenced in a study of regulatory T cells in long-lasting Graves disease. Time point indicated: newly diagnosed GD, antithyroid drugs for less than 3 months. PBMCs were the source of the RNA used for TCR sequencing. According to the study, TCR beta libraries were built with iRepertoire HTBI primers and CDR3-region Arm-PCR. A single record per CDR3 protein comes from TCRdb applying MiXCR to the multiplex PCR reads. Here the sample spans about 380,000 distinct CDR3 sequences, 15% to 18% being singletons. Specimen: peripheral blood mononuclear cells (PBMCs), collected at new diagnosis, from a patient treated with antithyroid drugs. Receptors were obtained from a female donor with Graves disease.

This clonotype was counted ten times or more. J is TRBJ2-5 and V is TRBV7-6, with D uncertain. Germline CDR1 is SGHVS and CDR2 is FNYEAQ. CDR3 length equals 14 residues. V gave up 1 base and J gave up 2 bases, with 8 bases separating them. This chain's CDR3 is CASSLVAQQETQYF. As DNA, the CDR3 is TGTGCCAGCAGCTTAGTGGCCCAACAAGAGACCCAGTACTTC.

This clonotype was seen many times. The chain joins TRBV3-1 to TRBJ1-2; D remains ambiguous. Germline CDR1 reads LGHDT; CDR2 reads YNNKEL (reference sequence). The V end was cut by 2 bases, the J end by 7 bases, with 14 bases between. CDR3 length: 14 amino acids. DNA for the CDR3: TGTGCCAGCAGCCAACCAACGGCGGCGACTGGCTACACCTTC. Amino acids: CASSQPTAATGYTF.

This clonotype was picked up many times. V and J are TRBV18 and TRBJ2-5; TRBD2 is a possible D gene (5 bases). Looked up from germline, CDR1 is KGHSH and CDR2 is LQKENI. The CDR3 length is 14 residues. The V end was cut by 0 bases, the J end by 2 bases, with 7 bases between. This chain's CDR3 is CASSPPGKQETQYF. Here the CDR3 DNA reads TGTGCCAGCTCACCACCCGGGAAGCAAGAGACCCAGTACTTC.

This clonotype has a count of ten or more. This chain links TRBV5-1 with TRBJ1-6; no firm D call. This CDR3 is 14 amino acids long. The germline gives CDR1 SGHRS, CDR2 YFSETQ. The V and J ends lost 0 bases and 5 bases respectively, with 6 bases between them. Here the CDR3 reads CASSLEGDNSPLHF. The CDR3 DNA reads TGCGCCAGCAGCTTGGAAGGAGATAATTCACCCCTCCACTTT.

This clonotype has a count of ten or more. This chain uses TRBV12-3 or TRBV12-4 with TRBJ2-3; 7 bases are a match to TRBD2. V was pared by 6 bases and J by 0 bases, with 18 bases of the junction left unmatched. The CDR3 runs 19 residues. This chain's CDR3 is CASSTEYRRAGSSTDTQYF. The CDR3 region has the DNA TGTGCCAGCAGCACTGAATACCGAAGAGCGGGGTCGAGCACAGATACGCAGTATTTT.

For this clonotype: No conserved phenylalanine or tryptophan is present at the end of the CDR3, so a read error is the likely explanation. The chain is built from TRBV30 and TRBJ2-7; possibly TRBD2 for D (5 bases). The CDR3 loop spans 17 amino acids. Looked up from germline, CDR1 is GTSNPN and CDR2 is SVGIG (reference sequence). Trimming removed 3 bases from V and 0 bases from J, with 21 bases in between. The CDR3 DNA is TGTGCCTGGAGCCAAGCCTGGCCTAGCCCTAGCTCCTACGAGCAGTACCTC. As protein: CAWSQAWPSPSSYEQYL.

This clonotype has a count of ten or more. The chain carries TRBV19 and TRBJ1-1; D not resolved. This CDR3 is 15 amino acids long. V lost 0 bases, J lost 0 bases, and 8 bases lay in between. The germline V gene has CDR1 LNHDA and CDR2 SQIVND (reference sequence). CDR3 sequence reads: CASSIDETMNTEAFF. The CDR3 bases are TGTGCCAGTAGTATAGACGAGACGATGAACACTGAAGCTTTCTTT.

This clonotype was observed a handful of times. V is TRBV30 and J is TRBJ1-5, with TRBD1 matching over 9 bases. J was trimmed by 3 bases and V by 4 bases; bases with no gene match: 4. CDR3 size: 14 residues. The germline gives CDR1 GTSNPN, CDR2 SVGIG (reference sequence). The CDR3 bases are TGTGCCTGGAACCGGGACAGGGTCAATCAGCCCCAGCATTTT. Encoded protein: CAWNRDRVNQPQHF.

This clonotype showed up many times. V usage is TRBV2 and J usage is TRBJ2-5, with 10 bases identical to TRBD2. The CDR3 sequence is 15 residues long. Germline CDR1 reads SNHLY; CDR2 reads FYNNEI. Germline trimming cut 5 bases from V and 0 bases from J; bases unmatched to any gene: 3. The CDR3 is CASSRSGGDQETQYF. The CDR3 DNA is TGTGCCAGCAGTCGGAGCGGGGGGGACCAAGAGACCCAGTACTTC.

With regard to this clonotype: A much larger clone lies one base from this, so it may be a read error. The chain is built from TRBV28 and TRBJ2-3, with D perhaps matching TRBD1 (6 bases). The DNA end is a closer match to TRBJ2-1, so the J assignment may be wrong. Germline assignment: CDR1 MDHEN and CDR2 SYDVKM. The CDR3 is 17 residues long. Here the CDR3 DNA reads TGTGCCAGCAGTTACGAAACTCAGGGGAACGTAGGCTACGAGCAGTTCTTC. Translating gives CASSYETQGNVGYEQFF.

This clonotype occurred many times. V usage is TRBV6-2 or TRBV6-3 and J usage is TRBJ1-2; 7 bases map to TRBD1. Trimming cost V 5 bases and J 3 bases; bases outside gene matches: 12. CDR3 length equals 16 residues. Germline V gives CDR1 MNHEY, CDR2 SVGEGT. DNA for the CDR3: TGTGCCAGCAGTCTACTTAGCCCCACAGGGGACTATGGCTACACCTTC. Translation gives CASSLLSPTGDYGYTF.

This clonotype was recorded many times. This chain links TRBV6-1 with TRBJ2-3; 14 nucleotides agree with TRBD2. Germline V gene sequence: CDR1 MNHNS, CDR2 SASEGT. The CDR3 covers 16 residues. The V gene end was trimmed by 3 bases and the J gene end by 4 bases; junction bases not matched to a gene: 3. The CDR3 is CASSDRLAGGPDTQYF. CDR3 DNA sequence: TGTGCCAGCAGTGACCGACTAGCGGGGGGGCCAGATACGCAGTATTTT.

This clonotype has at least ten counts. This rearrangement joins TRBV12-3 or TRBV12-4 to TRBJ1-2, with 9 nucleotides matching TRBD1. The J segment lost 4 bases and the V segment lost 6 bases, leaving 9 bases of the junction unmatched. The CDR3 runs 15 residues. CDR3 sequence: CASSKPGQGLYGYTF. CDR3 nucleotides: TGTGCCAGCAGCAAACCGGGACAGGGCCTCTATGGCTACACCTTC.

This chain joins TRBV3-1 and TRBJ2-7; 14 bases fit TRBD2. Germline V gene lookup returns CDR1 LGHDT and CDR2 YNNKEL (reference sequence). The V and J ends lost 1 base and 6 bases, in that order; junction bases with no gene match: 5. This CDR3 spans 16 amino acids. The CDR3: CASSQGLAGGPLEQYF. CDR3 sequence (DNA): TGTGCCAGCAGCCAAGGACTAGCGGGAGGGCCCCTCGAGCAGTACTTC.

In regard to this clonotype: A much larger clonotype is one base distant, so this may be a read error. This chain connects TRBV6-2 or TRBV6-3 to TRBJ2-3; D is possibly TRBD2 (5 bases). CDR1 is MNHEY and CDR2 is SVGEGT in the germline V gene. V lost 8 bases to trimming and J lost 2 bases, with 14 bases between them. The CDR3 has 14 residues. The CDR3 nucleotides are TGTGCCAGCTTCAAAGAGGGCCACACAGATACGCAGTATTTT. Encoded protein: CASFKEGHTDTQYF.

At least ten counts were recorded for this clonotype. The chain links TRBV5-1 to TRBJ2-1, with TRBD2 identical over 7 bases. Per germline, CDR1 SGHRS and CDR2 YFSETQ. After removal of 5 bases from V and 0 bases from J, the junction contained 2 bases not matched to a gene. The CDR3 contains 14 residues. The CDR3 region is CASRAGDSYNEQFF. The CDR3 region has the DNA TGCGCCAGCAGGGCGGGGGACTCCTACAATGAGCAGTTCTTC.

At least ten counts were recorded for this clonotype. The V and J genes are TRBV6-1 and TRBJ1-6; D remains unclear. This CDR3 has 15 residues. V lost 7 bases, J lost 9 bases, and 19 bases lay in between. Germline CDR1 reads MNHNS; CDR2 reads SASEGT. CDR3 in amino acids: CASILYDLGSSPLHF. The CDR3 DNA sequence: TGTGCCAGCATCCTCTACGACTTGGGTTCTTCACCCCTCCACTTT.

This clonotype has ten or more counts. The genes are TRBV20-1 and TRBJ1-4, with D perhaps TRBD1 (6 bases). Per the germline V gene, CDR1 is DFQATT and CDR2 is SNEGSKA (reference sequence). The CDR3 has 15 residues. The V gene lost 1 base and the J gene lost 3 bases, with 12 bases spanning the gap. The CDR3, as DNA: TGCAGTGCTAGAGCCAGGGGTGAGGCTAATGAAAAACTGTTTTTT. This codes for CSARARGEANEKLFF.

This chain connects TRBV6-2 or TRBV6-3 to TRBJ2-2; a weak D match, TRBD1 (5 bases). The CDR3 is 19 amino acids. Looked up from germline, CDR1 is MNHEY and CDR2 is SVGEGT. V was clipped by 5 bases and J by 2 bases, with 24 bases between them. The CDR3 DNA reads TGTGCCAGCAGTGAAGCGTCCCTAGGACAAGAACTAAACACCGGGGAGCTGTTTTTT. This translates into CASSEASLGQELNTGELFF.

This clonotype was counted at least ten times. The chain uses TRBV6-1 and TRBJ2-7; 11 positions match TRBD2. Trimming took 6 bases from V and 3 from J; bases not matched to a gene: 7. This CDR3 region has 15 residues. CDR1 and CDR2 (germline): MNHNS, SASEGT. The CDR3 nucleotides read TGTGCCAGCAGCCAGGGGACTAGCGGCTACTACGAGCAGTACTTC. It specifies CASSQGTSGYYEQYF.

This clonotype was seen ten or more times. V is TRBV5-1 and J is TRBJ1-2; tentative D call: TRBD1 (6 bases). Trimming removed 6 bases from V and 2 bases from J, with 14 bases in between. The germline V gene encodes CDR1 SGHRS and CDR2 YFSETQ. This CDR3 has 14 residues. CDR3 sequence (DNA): TGCGCCAGCAAAACCGGGACAACGAACTATGGCTACACCTTC. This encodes CASKTGTTNYGYTF. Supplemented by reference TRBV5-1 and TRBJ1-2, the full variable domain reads KAGVTQTPRYLIKTRGQQVTLSCSPISGHRSVSWYQQTPGQGLQFLFEYFSETQRNKGNFPGRFSGRQFSNSRSEMNVSTLELGDSALYLCASKTGTTNYGYTFGSGTRLTVV.

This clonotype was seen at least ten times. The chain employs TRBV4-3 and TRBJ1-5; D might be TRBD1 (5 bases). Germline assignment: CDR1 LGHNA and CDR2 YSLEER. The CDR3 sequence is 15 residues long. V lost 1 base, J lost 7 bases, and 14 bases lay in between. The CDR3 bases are TGCGCCAGCAGCCAAGGACCCCACAGGCGACAGCCCCAGCATTTT. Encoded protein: CASSQGPHRRQPQHF.

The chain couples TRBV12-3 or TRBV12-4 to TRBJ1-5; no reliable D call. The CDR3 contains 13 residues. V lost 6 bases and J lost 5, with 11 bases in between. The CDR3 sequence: CASSLGHYQPQHF. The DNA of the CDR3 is TGTGCCAGCAGCCTTGGGCACTATCAGCCCCAGCATTTT.

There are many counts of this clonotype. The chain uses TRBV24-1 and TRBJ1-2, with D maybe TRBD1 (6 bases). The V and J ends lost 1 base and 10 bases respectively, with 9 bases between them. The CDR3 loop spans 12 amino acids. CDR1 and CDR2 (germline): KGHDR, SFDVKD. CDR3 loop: CATSDFTGHYTF. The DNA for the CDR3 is TGTGCCACCAGTGATTTTACAGGGCACTACACCTTC.

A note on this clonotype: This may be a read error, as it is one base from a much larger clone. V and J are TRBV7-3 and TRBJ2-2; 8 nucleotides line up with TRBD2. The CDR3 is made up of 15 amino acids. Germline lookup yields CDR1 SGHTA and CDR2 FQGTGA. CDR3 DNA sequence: TGTGCCGGCAGCTCGACTAGCGCCAACACCGGGGAGCTGTTTTTT. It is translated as CAGSSTSANTGELFF.

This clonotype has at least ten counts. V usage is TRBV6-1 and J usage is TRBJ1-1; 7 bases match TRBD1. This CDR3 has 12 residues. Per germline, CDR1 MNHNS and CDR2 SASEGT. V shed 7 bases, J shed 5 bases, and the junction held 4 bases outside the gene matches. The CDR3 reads CASMRGLTEAFF. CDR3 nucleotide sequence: TGTGCCAGCATGAGGGGGCTTACTGAAGCTTTCTTT.

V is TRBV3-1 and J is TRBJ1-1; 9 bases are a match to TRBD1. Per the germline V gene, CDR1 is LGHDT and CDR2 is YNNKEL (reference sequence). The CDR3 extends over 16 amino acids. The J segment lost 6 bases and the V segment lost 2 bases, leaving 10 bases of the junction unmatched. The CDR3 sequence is CASSQLPPGQGSEAFF. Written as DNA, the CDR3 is TGTGCCAGCAGCCAACTGCCTCCGGGACAGGGCTCTGAAGCTTTCTTT.